The rows below give T cell receptor beta chains drawn from one sample of a study of blood T cell repertoires in COVID-19. Sequencing used immunoSEQ multiplex PCR; TCRdb keeps in-frame clones, though not all of them. The repertoire holds 300,000 to 400,000 clones, approximately 83% seen once, with 4% to 5.5% in the top ten. The specimen was PBMCs or T cells enriched from blood (not recorded which). These receptor sequences come from a woman aged 40 to 49 with acute COVID-19. Both conserved end residues are part of each CDR3. D genes are given only for firm matches. Size values are once, few and many counts, or a class for expanded clones, and some rows have none.

TRBD1 TRBJ2-2 TRBV11-2 - TGTGCCAGCAGCGTCACAGGGGGAGGTGGCACCGGGGAGCTGTTTTTT CASSVTGGGGTGELFF
TRBD2 TRBJ2-5 TRBV4-2 - TGTGCCAGCAGCCCGCGCTGGGGCGTGGGCGGGGGACTGTACCAAGAGACCCAGTACTTC CASSPRWGVGGGLYQETQYF
- TRBJ1-1 TRBV4-2 - TGTGCCAGCAGCCGAGAGACAGAATTGAACACTGAAGCTTTCTTT CASSRETELNTEAFF
- TRBJ2-7 TRBV2 - TGTGCCAGCAGTGATTTCACCTACGAGCAGTACTTC CASSDFTYEQYF
TRBD2 TRBJ2-1 TRBV5-5 - TGTGCCAGCAGCTTGAGCGGGAGCGGGGGGCCAAGTGAGTTCTTC CASSLSGSGGPSEFF
- TRBJ2-3 TRBV5-6 - TGTGCCAGCAGCTTGGACGGCCTAGCAATGGATACGCAGTATTTT CASSLDGLAMDTQYF
TRBD1 TRBJ1-2 TRBV7-2 - TGTGCCAGCAGCTTCCGAAACCGGGACAGGGATATCTATGGCTACACCTTC CASSFRNRDRDIYGYTF
- TRBJ2-7 TRBV6-1 - TGTGCCAGCAGCGTGGACAGCTACGAGCAGTACTTC CASSVDSYEQYF
- TRBJ1-6 TRBV6-4 - TGTGCCAGCAGGAACAGGGCGTCGGTGAATTCACCCCTCCACTTT CASRNRASVNSPLHF
- TRBJ1-5 TRBV2 - TGTGCCAGCACTTCAGGGTCTCCTGAGCCCCAGCATTTT CASTSGSPEPQHF
- TRBJ2-1 TRBV11-2 - TGTGCCAGCAGCTTGGACTATTCCTCCTACAATGAGCAGTTCTTC CASSLDYSSYNEQFF
- TRBJ1-4 TRBV6-1 - TGTGCCAGCAGTGAAAGTGGGGGGGCTGGTGAAAAACTGTTTTTT CASSESGGAGEKLFF
TRBD1 TRBJ1-1 TRBV6-1 - TGTGCCAGCAGTGAGAGGGGGCGGAAAGGTTCCATGAACACTGAAGCTTTCTTT CASSERGRKGSMNTEAFF
- TRBJ1-5 TRBV18 - TGTGCCAGCTCACCGGCATTTAGCAATCAGCCCCAGCATTTT CASSPAFSNQPQHF
- TRBJ2-5 TRBV6-2/TRBV6-3 - TGTGCCAGCAGTTACAAGGGGTACCTTCAAGAGACCCAGTACTTC CASSYKGYLQETQYF
- TRBJ1-5 TRBV6-5 - TGTGCCAGCAGTTCCCAAGGAGCGAATCAGCCCCAGCATTTT CASSSQGANQPQHF
- TRBJ1-1 TRBV10-3 - TGTGCCATCAGTACCGACAGACTGAACACTGAAGCTTTCTTT CAISTDRLNTEAFF
- TRBJ1-1 TRBV12-3/TRBV12-4 - TGTGCCAGCAGCCATAGGGGTTCCCGCCTGGCTTTCTTT CASSHRGSRLAFF
TRBD2 TRBJ2-3 TRBV29-1 - TGCAGCGTTACGAGAGCGGGGACTAGCACAGATACGCAGTATTTT CSVTRAGTSTDTQYF
TRBD1 TRBJ2-7 TRBV18 few TGTGCCAGCTCACCGTCCATCGTGACAGGGGGCGAGCAGTACTTC CASSPSIVTGGEQYF
TRBD2 TRBJ2-2 TRBV7-3 - TGTGCCAGCAGCTCCGACGCTAGCGGGAGCCGGGAGCTGTTTTTT CASSSDASGSRELFF
- TRBJ2-3 TRBV20-1 - TGCAGTGCTAGTCTTCACTCATCTAGCACAGATACGCAGTATTTT CSASLHSSSTDTQYF
- TRBJ1-1 TRBV2 few TGTGCCAGCGGATCTCAGGGATACACTGAAGCTTTCTTT CASGSQGYTEAFF
- TRBJ2-7 TRBV25-1 - TGTGCCAGTTCCGTTGGAGGGGGCGACGAGCAGTACTTC CASSVGGGDEQYF
- TRBJ2-5 TRBV4-2 - TGTGCCAGCAGCCAAGTGAGCGTGTCGGTGGAGACCCAGTACTTC CASSQVSVSVETQYF
- TRBJ2-6 TRBV15 - TGTGCCACCAGCTCGGGACTTTCCATCTCTGGGGCCAACGTCCTGACTTTC CATSSGLSISGANVLTF
TRBD1 TRBJ1-1 TRBV18 - TGTGCCAGCTCCCCGGGACAGGGGGTAACTGAAGCTTTCTTT CASSPGQGVTEAFF
TRBD2 TRBJ2-7 TRBV7-2 - TGTGCCAGCAGCGTACCGGGGGGCTACGAGCAGTACTTC CASSVPGGYEQYF
TRBD1 TRBJ1-2 TRBV6-5 once TGTGCCAGCAGATTCCCCGGGACAGCCTATGGCTACACCTTC CASRFPGTAYGYTF
- TRBJ2-7 TRBV7-2 once TGTGCCAGCAGCTTACTCTCTACCTCCTACGAGCAGTACTTC CASSLLSTSYEQYF
TRBD2 TRBJ2-7 TRBV3-1/TRBV3-2 - TGTGCCAGCAGCCAAGCAGTAGGGACTAGCGGAACCTACGAGCAGTACTTC CASSQAVGTSGTYEQYF
- TRBJ2-7 TRBV10-3 - TGTGCCATCAGCAGATCGGGACACATCTACGAGCAGTACTTC CAISRSGHIYEQYF
- TRBJ2-7 TRBV28 - TGTGCCAGCAGTTCCCCATCTTCGACAGGTCGCTACGAGCAGTACTTC CASSSPSSTGRYEQYF
- TRBJ2-2 TRBV6-5 - TGTGCCAGCAGGGGCGACGGGGCCGGGGAGCTGTTTTTT CASRGDGAGELFF
- TRBJ2-2 TRBV3-1/TRBV3-2 - TGTGCCAGCAGCCCTCTGGGGACTTCCTTCACCGGGGAGCTGTTTTTT CASSPLGTSFTGELFF
- TRBJ1-2 TRBV14 - TGTGCCAGCAGCCCCCTAACAGGAGGGGATGGCTATGGCTACACCTTC CASSPLTGGDGYGYTF
- TRBJ2-7 TRBV7-2 - TGTGCCAGCAGCTTGAACAGGCAATACGAGCAGTACTTC CASSLNRQYEQYF
- TRBJ2-3 TRBV7-2 - TGTGCCAGCAGCTTAGAAGGAGGGGGGGGTTTCACAGATACGCAGTATTTT CASSLEGGGGFTDTQYF
- TRBJ1-2 TRBV6-2/TRBV6-3 - TGTGCCAGCAGTTACTCGTCTCCGCAGGGCATCTACACCTTC CASSYSSPQGIYTF
- TRBJ1-2 TRBV5-4 - TGTGCCAGCATCCCCCGGGGGGGTTCTAACTATGGCTACACCTTC CASIPRGGSNYGYTF
- TRBJ2-6 TRBV9 - TGTGCCAGCAGCGTAGCATCCAGGGCTGGGGCCAACGTCCTGACTTTC CASSVASRAGANVLTF
TRBD1 TRBJ1-4 TRBV10-3 - TGTGCCACCCGGACAGGAGTAAATGAAAAACTGTTTTTT CATRTGVNEKLFF
TRBD1 TRBJ1-5 TRBV19 once TGTGCCAGTAGCCCTGACAGGGGGTATAGCAATCAGCCCCAGCATTTT CASSPDRGYSNQPQHF
TRBD1 TRBJ1-2 TRBV28 - TGTGCCAACAGCCCGGACAGGGGGTTTGGCTATGGCTACACCTTC CANSPDRGFGYGYTF
- TRBJ1-6 TRBV6-5 - TGTGCCAGCAGTTCCCGGACTATGAGAGATTCACCCCTCCACTTT CASSSRTMRDSPLHF
- TRBJ1-4 TRBV3-1/TRBV3-2 - TGTGCCAGCAGCGTCAGGGGCGCTAATGAAAAACTGTTTTTT CASSVRGANEKLFF
- TRBJ2-5 TRBV18 - TGTGCCAGCTCATTAGACAGGCCACAGACCCAGTACTTC CASSLDRPQTQYF